Below, 6 T cell receptor beta chains from the same sample are listed, as sequenced in a study of blood T cell repertoires in COVID-19. The assay was immunoSEQ multiplex PCR, and TCRdb's table has in-frame clones only and misses some. The sample yields 150,000 to 170,000 clones, roughly 84% seen once. Material: peripheral blood. The receptor source for this set is a woman aged 60-75 years with COVID-19, enrolled during active disease.

V gene TRBV6-2 or TRBV6-3 combines with J gene TRBJ1-1; D is possibly TRBD1 (5 bases). Germline assignment: CDR1 MNHEY and CDR2 SVGEGT. Trimming shortened V by 2 bases and J by 2 bases, and 6 bases separated the two germline ends. The CDR3 extends over 13 amino acids. CDR3 in amino acids: CASSYRGNTEAFF. The CDR3 DNA follows: TGTGCCAGCAGTTACAGGGGTAACACTGAAGCTTTCTTT.

This chain joins TRBV27 and TRBJ1-5; 12 bases match TRBD1. J gave up 6 bases and V 3 bases, and 3 bases lay outside the gene matches. CDR1 is MNHEY, CDR2 SMNVEV, per germline (reference sequence). There are 15 residues in the CDR3. For the CDR3, the DNA is TGTGCCAGCAGTTTCGGGACAGGGGGCGGTCAGCCCCAGCATTTT. Its protein is CASSFGTGGGQPQHF.

The J gene is TRBJ2-5, the V gene TRBV10-3, with 7 bases aligning to TRBD2. CDR3 length: 13 amino acids. V gave up 8 bases and J gave up 4 bases; unmatched junction bases: 7. Germline-derived CDR1 and CDR2 are ENHRY and SYGVKD. The CDR3 protein is CAIRSGGGETQYF. CDR3 DNA: TGTGCCATCCGTTCGGGGGGAGGAGAGACCCAGTACTTC.

The chain is built from TRBV10-2 and TRBJ1-5, with a possible D match to TRBD1 (6 bases). The ends were cut back, 2 bases at V and 4 bases at J, with 12 bases in the middle. The germline V gene has CDR1 WSHSY and CDR2 SAAADI. The CDR3 consists of 15 residues. The DNA for the CDR3 is TGCGCCAGCAGTGAGATTTACAGGGAGAATCAGCCCCAGCATTTT. It encodes CASSEIYRENQPQHF.

This chain connects TRBV18 to TRBJ1-6, with D uncertain. V lost 5 bases to trimming and J lost 7 bases, with 15 bases between them. CDR3 length: 15 amino acids. The V gene's germline CDR1 is KGHSH and CDR2 LQKENI. CDR3 sequence: CASSNSQRQNSPLHF. The CDR3 nucleotides are TGTGCCAGCTCAAATTCCCAGCGTCAGAATTCACCCCTCCACTTT.

This chain links TRBV4-2 with TRBJ1-1, with D perhaps TRBD1 (6 bases). Looked up from germline, CDR1 is LGHNA and CDR2 is YNFKEQ. V lost 4 bases and J 5 bases, leaving 14 bases between the germline ends. There are 14 residues in the CDR3. The CDR3 coding sequence is TGTGCCAGCAGCCCGACAGGCGGGGGTACTGAAGCTTTCTTT. It yields the protein CASSPTGGGTEAFF.